This TCR beta chain is from a study of blood T cell repertoires in COVID-19. V dropped 6 bases and J dropped 2 bases, with 12 bases sitting between them. The CDR3 extends over 14 amino acids. Germline CDR1 reads MNHEY; CDR2 reads SMNVEV (reference sequence). The table came from immunoSEQ multiplex PCR; TCRdb's copy has only in-frame clones and leaves some out. The repertoire includes roughly 49,000 clones, roughly nine tenths of them detected once, and approximately 4.9% sits in the top ten. This receptor was identified in a man in his 60s with active COVID-19. The chain carries TRBV27 and TRBJ2-3; D call uncertain. The specimen was peripheral blood. The CDR3 loop is CASSLNYDTDTQYF. Here the CDR3 DNA reads TGTGCCAGCAGCCTAAATTACGACACAGATACGCAGTATTTT.